This T cell receptor (beta chain) originates from a study of control samples from healthy donors and cancer patients. The CDR3 is 15 amino acids. Germline CDR1 and CDR2: LNHNV and YYDKDF (reference sequence). Trimming left V 3 bases short and J 8 bases short, with 16 bases between. The repertoire was sequenced with immunoSEQ multiplex PCR; TCRdb's copy has only in-frame clones and lacks some. The table has tens of thousands of clones, approximately 90% seen once; the top ten hold about 0.91%. The sequence was obtained from a man younger than 40 with colorectal cancer. Sequencing was done on a sample of PBMCs. V and J are TRBV15 and TRBJ1-4, with a possible D match to TRBD1 (5 bases). In nucleotides, the CDR3 is TGTGCCACCAGCAGCGTGACTGGGGCTGGGGAAAAACTGTTTTTT. This codes for CATSSVTGAGEKLFF.